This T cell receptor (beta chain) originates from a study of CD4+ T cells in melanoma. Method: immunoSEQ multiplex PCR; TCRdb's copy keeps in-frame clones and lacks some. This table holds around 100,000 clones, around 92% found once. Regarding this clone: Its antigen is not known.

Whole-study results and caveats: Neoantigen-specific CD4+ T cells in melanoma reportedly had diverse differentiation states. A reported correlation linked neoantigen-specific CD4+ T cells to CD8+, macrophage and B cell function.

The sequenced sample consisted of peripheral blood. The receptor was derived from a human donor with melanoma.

The CDR3 reads CASSSGRWRGDLLDEQYF. The CDR3 DNA follows: TGTGCCAGCAGCTCGGGGCGGTGGCGGGGGGACCTCCTGGACGAGCAGTACTTC. This chain links TRBV11-3 with TRBJ2-7; 8 nucleotides match TRBD2. This CDR3 is built from 18 residues. V dropped 4 bases and J dropped 5; count of bases not matched to a gene: 19. In germline, CDR1 is SGHNT, CDR2 YENEEA.